This T cell receptor beta chain stems from a study of identical twins. Findings of the study overall: Low generation probability was overrepresented in out-of-frame alpha sequences shared by twins. The degree of excess twin sharing was weaker in beta out-of-frame sequences.

Trimming shortened V by 6 bases and J by 3 bases, and 18 bases separated the two germline ends. This CDR3 region has 15 residues. This clonotype was detected ten times or more. Antigen specificity is unknown. TCRdb re-derived calls from the 5' RACE reads in MiXCR, one entry per CDR3 protein. This sample has around 240,000 distinct CDR3 sequences, with roughly a tenth found just once. The clonotype originates from a man aged 50 or older in good health. This rearrangement joins TRBV12-3 or TRBV12-4 to TRBJ2-7, with D perhaps TRBD1 (6 bases). The specimen sequenced was memory T cells sorted from blood. DNA of the CDR3: TGTGCCAGCAGACAGGGTGACTTACCATTCTACGAGCAGTACTTC. Translated, it gives CASRQGDLPFYEQYF.